Reported below is one TCR beta chain. V lost 4 bases to trimming and J lost 6 bases, with 16 bases between them. The CDR3 contains 14 residues. CDR1 and CDR2 (germline): LGHNA, YNFKEQ. Some clones are missing from TCRdb's copy, which holds only in-frame ones; the method was immunoSEQ multiplex PCR. The table has fewer than 85,000 clones, around 94% seen once. These data originate in a study of technical replicates of blood from a few donors. This clonotype was sampled from a human donor in good health. What was sequenced was T cells isolated from PBMCs. J is TRBJ2-7 and V is TRBV4-2, with D hard to call. Here the CDR3 DNA reads TGTGCCAGCAGCCCAGCCGACCCCCTAGGCGAGCAGTACTTC. Translating gives CASSPADPLGEQYF.